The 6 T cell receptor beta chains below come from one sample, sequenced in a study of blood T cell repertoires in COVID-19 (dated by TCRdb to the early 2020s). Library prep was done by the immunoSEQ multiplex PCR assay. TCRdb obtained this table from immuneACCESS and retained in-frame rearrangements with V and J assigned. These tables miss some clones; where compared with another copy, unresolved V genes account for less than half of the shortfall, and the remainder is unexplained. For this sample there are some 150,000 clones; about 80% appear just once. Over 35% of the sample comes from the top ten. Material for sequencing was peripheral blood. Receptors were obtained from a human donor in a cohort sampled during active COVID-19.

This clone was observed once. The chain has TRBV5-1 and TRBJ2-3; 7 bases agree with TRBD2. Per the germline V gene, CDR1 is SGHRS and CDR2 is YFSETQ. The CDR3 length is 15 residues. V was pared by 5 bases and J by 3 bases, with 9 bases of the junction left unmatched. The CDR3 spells CASRPPGGTTDTQYF. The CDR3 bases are TGCGCCAGCAGGCCCCCGGGGGGTACAACAGATACGCAGTATTTT.

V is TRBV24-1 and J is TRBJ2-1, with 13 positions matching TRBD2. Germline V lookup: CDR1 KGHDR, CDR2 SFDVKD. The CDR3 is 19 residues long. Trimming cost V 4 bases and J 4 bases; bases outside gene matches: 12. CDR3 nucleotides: TGTGCCACCAGTGACCTGGTGACTAGCGGGAGGCCTTATTACAATGAGCAGTTCTTC. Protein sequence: CATSDLVTSGRPYYNEQFF.

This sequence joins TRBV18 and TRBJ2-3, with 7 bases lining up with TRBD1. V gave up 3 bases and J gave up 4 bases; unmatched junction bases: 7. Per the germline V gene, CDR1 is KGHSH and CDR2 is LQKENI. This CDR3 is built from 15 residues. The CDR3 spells CASSPGKGGADTQYF. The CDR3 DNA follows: TGTGCCAGCTCACCCGGGAAAGGGGGCGCAGATACGCAGTATTTT.

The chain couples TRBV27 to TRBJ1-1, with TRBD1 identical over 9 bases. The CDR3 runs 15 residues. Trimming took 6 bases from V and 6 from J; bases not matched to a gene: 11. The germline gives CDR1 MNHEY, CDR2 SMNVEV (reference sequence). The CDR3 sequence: CASSPLDRGIPEAFF. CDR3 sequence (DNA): TGTGCCAGCAGCCCCTTGGACAGGGGTATACCTGAAGCTTTCTTT.

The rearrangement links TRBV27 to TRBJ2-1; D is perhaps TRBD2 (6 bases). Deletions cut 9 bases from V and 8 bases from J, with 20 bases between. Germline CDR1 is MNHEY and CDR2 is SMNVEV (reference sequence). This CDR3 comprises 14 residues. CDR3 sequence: CASSPRGPWDEQFF. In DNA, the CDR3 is TGTGCCAGTAGTCCGCGGGGCCCCTGGGATGAGCAGTTCTTC.

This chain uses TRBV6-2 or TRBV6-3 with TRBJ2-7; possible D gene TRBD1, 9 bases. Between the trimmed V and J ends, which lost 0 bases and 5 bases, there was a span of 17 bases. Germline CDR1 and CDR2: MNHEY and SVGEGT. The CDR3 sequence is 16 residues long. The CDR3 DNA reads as TGTGCCAGCAGTTACTCGCGGGGGGACAGGGATCACGAGCAGTACTTC. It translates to CASSYSRGDRDHEQYF.